The T cell receptor (beta chain) under discussion was sequenced for a study of blood T cell repertoires in COVID-19. Study as a whole: Sample material is recorded as cDNA or gDNA derived from T cells, B-cell-depleted T cells, or PBMCs.

The method was immunoSEQ multiplex PCR; TCRdb's version includes in-frame clones alone and lacks a portion of them. The table records some 96,000 clones, approximately 91% of them present only once. This CDR3 is built from 14 residues. Per the germline V gene, CDR1 is MDHEN and CDR2 is SYDVKM. The junction had 0 bases not matched to a gene; V was cut back by 2 bases and J by 4 bases. This clonotype was sampled from a man aged 50 to 60 with active COVID-19. Material: peripheral blood. This sequence joins TRBV28 and TRBJ1-1, with 11 positions matching TRBD1. As DNA, the CDR3 is TGTGCCAGCAGTTTAGGACAGGGGGCCACTGAAGCTTTCTTT. It encodes CASSLGQGATEAFF.